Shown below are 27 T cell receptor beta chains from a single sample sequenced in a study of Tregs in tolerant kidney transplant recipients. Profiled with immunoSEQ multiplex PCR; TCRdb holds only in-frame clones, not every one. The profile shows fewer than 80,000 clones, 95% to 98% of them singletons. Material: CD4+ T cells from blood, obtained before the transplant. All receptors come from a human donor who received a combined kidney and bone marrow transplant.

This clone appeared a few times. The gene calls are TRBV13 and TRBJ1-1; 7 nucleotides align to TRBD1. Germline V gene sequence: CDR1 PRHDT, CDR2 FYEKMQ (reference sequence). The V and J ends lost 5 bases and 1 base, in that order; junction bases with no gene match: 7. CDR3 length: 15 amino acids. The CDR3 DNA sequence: TGTGCCAGCAGCCCCAACGACAGGGAGAACACTGAAGCTTTCTTT. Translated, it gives CASSPNDRENTEAFF.

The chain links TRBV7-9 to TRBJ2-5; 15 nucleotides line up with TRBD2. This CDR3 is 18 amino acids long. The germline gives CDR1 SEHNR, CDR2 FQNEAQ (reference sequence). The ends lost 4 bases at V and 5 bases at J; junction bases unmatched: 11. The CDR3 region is CASSSSRTSGGARETQYF. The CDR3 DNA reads TGTGCCAGCAGCTCATCCAGGACTAGCGGGGGGGCCCGGGAGACCCAGTACTTC.

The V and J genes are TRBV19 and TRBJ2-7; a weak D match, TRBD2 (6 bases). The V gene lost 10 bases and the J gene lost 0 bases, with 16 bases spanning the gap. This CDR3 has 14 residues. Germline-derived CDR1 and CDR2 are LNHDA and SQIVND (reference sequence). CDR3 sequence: CATALGGSSYEQYF. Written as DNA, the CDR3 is TGTGCCACCGCTCTTGGGGGGAGCTCCTACGAGCAGTACTTC.

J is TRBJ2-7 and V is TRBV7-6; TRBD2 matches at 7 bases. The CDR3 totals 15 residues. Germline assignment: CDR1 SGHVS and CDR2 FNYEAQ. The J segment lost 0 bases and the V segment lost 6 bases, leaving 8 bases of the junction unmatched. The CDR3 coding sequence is TGTGCCAGCAGTGCGGGACTACCCTTCTCCTACGAGCAGTACTTC. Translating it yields CASSAGLPFSYEQYF.

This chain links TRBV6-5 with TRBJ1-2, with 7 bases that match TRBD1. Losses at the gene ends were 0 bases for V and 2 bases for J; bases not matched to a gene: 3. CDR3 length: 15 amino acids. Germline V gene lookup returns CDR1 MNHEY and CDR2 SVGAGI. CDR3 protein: CASSYSWTGNYGYTF. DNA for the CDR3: TGTGCCAGCAGTTACTCCTGGACAGGAAACTATGGCTACACCTTC.

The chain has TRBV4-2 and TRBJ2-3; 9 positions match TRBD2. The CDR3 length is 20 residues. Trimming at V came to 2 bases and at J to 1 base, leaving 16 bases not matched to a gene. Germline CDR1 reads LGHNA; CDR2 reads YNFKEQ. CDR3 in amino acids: CASSQRPIAGVGFGTDTQYF. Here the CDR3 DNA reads TGTGCCAGCAGCCAACGGCCCATAGCGGGGGTCGGGTTCGGCACAGATACGCAGTATTTT.

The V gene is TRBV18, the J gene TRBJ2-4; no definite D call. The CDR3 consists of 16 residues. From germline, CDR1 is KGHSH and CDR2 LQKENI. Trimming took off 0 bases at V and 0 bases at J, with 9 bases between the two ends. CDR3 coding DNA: TGTGCCAGCTCACCACCCGGGTTCTTAGCCAAAAACATTCAGTACTTC. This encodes CASSPPGFLAKNIQYF.

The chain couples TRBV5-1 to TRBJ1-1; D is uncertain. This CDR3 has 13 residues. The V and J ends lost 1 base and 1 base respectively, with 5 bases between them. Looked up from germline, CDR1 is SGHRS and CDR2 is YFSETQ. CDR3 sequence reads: CASSLPENTEAFF. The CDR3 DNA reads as TGCGCCAGCAGCTTGCCAGAGAACACTGAAGCTTTCTTT.

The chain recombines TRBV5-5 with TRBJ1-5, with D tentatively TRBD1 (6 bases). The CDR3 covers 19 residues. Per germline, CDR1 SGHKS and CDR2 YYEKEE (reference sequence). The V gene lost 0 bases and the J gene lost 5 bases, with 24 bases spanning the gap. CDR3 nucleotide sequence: TGTGCCAGCAGCTTGGTAGGGGGACATCCCCTTCTCTCCGATCAGCCCCAGCATTTT. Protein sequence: CASSLVGGHPLLSDQPQHF.

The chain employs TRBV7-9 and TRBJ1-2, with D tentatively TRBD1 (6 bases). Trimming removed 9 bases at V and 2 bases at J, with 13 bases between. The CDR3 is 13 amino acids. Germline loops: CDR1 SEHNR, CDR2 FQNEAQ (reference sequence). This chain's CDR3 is CASSYRENYGYTF. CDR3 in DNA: TGTGCCAGTTCGTACAGGGAGAACTATGGCTACACCTTC.

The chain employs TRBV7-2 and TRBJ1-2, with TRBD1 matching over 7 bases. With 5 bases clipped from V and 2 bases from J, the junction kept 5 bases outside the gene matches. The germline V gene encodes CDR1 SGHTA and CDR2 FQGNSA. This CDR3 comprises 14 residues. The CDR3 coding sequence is TGTGCCAGCAGCACGGAGGGACAGAACTATGGCTACACCTTC. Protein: CASSTEGQNYGYTF.

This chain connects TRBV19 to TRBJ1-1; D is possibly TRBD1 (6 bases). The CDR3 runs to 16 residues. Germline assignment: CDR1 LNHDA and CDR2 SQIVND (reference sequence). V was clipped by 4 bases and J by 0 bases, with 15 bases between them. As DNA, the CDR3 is TGTGCCAGTAGTAGGAGGGGGGGGTGGATGAACACTGAAGCTTTCTTT. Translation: CASSRRGGWMNTEAFF.

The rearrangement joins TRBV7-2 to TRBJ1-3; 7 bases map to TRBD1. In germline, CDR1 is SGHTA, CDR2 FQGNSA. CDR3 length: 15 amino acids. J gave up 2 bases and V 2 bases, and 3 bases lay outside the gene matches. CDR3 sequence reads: CASSLITGAGNTIYF. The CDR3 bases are TGTGCCAGCAGCTTAATTACAGGGGCTGGAAACACCATATATTTT.

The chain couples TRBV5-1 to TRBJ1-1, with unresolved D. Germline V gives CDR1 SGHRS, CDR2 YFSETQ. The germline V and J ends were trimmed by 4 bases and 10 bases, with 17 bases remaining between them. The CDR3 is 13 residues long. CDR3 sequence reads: CASSPGYPLGAFF. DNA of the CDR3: TGCGCCAGCAGCCCGGGATACCCGCTGGGAGCTTTCTTT.

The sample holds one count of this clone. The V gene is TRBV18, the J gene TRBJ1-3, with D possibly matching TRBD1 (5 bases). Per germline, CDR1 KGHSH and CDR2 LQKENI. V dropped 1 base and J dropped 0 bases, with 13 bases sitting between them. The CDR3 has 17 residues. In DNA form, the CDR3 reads TGTGCCAGCTCACCACGGGGGGATATGAGCTCTGGAAACACCATATATTTT. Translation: CASSPRGDMSSGNTIYF.

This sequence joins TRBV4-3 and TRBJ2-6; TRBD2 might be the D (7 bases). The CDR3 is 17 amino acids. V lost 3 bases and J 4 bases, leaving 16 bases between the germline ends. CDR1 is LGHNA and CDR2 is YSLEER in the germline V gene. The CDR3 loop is CASSQRGPSIGANVLTF. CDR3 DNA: TGCGCCAGCAGCCAGCGGGGGCCTAGCATCGGGGCCAACGTCCTGACTTTC.

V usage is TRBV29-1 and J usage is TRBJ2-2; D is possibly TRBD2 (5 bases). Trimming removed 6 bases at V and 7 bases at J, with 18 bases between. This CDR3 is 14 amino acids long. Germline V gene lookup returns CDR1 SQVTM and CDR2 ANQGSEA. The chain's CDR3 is CSVVEGSLGGELFF. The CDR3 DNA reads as TGCAGCGTCGTTGAAGGGAGCTTAGGCGGGGAGCTGTTTTTT.

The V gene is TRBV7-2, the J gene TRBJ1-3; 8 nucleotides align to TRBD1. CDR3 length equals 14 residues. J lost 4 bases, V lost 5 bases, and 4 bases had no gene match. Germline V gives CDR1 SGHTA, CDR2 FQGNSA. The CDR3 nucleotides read TGTGCCAGCAGCGAGACAGGGGCCGGAAACACCATATATTTT. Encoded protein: CASSETGAGNTIYF.

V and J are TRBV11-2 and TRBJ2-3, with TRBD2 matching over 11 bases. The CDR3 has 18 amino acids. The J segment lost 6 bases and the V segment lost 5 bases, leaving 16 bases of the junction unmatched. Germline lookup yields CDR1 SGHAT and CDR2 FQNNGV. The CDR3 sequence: CASSPEGVAGGPGDTQYF. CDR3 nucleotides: TGTGCCAGCAGCCCAGAGGGAGTAGCGGGGGGGCCGGGTGATACGCAGTATTTT.

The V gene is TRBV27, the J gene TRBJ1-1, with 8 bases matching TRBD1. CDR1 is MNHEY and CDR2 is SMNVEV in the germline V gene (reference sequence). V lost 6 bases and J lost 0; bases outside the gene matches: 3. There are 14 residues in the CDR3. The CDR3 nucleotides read TGTGCCAGCAGGAGGGACAGGTTGAACACTGAAGCTTTCTTT. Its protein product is CASRRDRLNTEAFF.

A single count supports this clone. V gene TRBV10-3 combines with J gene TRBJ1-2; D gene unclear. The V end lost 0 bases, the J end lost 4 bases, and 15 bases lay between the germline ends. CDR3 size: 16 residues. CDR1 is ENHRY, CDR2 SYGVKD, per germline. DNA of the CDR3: TGTGCCATCAGTGAGTCGGGTGTGCCTAGTACCTATGGCTACACCTTC. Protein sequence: CAISESGVPSTYGYTF.

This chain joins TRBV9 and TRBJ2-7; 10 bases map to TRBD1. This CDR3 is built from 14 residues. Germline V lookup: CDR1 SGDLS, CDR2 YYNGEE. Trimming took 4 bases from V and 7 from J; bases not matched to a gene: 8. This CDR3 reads CASSPQTGGLEQYF. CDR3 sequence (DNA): TGTGCCAGCAGCCCTCAGACAGGGGGCCTAGAGCAGTACTTC.

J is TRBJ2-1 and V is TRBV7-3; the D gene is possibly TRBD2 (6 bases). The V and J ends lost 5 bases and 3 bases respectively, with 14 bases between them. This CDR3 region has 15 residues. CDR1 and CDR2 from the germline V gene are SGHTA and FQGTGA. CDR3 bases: TGTGCCAGCAGCCCGACTAGAGACGACTACAATGAGCAGTTCTTC. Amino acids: CASSPTRDDYNEQFF.

The CDR3 region has the DNA TGTGCCAGCTCACCAATACCACGGACAGGGGTAGAAGAGACCCAGTACTTC. Translation: CASSPIPRTGVEETQYF. The V gene is TRBV18, the J gene TRBJ2-5, with 9 bases lining up with TRBD1. Germline values: CDR1 KGHSH, CDR2 LQKENI. J lost 3 bases, V lost 2 bases, and 10 bases had no gene match. This CDR3 comprises 17 residues.

In nucleotides, the CDR3 is TGTGCCAGCAGTTCTTTCGCCCTGGCAGGGGGCGATCAGCCCCAGCATTTT. Translation gives CASSSFALAGGDQPQHF. The chain is built from TRBV27 and TRBJ1-5; 8 nucleotides line up with TRBD1. Trimming at V came to 4 bases and at J to 5 bases, leaving 13 bases not matched to a gene. Per the germline V gene, CDR1 is MNHEY and CDR2 is SMNVEV (reference sequence). The CDR3 spans 17 residues.

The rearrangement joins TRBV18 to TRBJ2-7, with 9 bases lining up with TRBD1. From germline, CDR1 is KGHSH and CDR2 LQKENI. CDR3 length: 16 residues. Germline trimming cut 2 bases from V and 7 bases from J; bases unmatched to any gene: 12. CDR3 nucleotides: TGTGCCAGCTCACCAGGCGGACAGGGGAAGTTGAATGAGCAGTACTTC. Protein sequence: CASSPGGQGKLNEQYF.

CDR3 DNA: TGTGCCAGCTCACGAGGGACTAGGGGGATTCAAGAGACCCAGTACTTC. It is translated as CASSRGTRGIQETQYF. V and J are TRBV18 and TRBJ2-5, with 8 bases aligning to TRBD2. Per germline, CDR1 KGHSH and CDR2 LQKENI. The length of the CDR3 is 16 residues. With V trimmed by 4 bases and J by 2 bases, 9 bases remained unmatched.